A single sample is the source of the 21 T cell receptor beta chains below, sequenced in a study of blood T cell repertoires in COVID-19. Generated by immunoSEQ multiplex PCR, the TCRdb table keeps only in-frame clones and is missing some. Here the sample spans some 400,000 clones, roughly nine tenths being singletons. The sample consisted of PBMCs or T cells enriched from blood (not recorded which). These receptors were obtained from a man aged 25 to 40 who had recovered from COVID-19.

V gene TRBV7-9 combines with J gene TRBJ1-2; a possible D gene is TRBD1 (5 bases). This CDR3 is 15 amino acids long. CDR1 is SEHNR, CDR2 FQNEAQ, per germline (reference sequence). Trimming took off 6 bases at V and 7 bases at J, with 21 bases between the two ends. DNA of the CDR3: TGTGCCAGCAGAAAGTCAGCAGGGTCGTACTCTGGCTACACCTTC. This codes for CASRKSAGSYSGYTF.

V gene TRBV6-2 or TRBV6-3 combines with J gene TRBJ2-2; 7 nucleotides agree with TRBD1. Germline V CDR1 and CDR2: MNHEY, SVGEGT. The CDR3 runs 14 residues. V lost 7 bases and J lost 4; bases outside the gene matches: 6. The CDR3 loop reads CASTPTGPTGELFF. The CDR3 nucleotides are TGTGCCAGCACCCCGACAGGGCCCACCGGGGAGCTGTTTTTT.

This sequence joins TRBV5-6 and TRBJ1-2; 7 positions match TRBD1. The CDR3 contains 15 residues. After removal of 4 bases from V and 4 bases from J, the junction contained 10 bases not matched to a gene. The germline V gene has CDR1 SGHDT and CDR2 YYEEEE. The CDR3 protein is CASSPFDRDSYGYTF. The CDR3 DNA sequence: TGTGCCAGCAGCCCATTTGACAGGGATTCCTATGGCTACACCTTC.

The V gene is TRBV28, the J gene TRBJ1-1; the match to TRBD1 covers 9 bases. The germline gives CDR1 MDHEN, CDR2 SYDVKM. The CDR3 sequence is 15 residues long. The V and J ends lost 4 bases and 0 bases, in that order; junction bases with no gene match: 3. In DNA, the CDR3 is TGTGCCAGCAGTTCGGGACAGGGATTGAACACTGAAGCTTTCTTT. Its protein is CASSSGQGLNTEAFF.

This clone was picked up one time. The chain combines TRBV10-3 with TRBJ1-2, with 7 bases fitting TRBD1. CDR1 is ENHRY and CDR2 is SYGVKD in the germline V gene. With V trimmed by 7 bases and J by 3 bases, 2 bases remained unmatched. This CDR3 region has 12 residues. The CDR3 here is CAINTGDYGYTF. The CDR3 DNA sequence: TGTGCCATCAATACAGGGGACTATGGCTACACCTTC.

This CDR3 reads CASGLAGAEQYF. The DNA for the CDR3 is TGCGCCAGCGGACTAGCGGGAGCCGAGCAGTACTTC. The V and J genes are TRBV10-1 and TRBJ2-7; 13 bases are shared with TRBD2. Germline CDR1 is WNHNN and CDR2 is SYGVQD (reference sequence). The CDR3 is 12 residues long. V was clipped by 8 bases and J by 6 bases; unmatched bases: 1.

The V and J genes are TRBV11-1 and TRBJ1-6; D is perhaps TRBD1 (6 bases). The CDR3 loop spans 16 amino acids. Germline assignment: CDR1 SGHAT and CDR2 FQDESV (reference sequence). V was pared by 5 bases and J by 0 bases, with 11 bases between. The CDR3 DNA follows: TGTGCCAGCAGCCGGACAGCCAGCTCCTATAATTCACCCCTCCACTTT. Protein product: CASSRTASSYNSPLHF.

This clone has a handful of counts. The chain recombines TRBV7-2 with TRBJ1-1; D possibly corresponds to TRBD1 (5 bases). The V end lost 1 base, the J end lost 12 bases, and 18 bases lay between the germline ends. The CDR3 is made up of 14 amino acids. The germline gives CDR1 SGHTA, CDR2 FQGNSA. CDR3 protein: CASSLDGASVVTFF. The CDR3 nucleotides are TGTGCCAGCAGCTTAGATGGGGCCTCGGTCGTGACTTTCTTT.

This clone was recorded once. V and J are TRBV24-1 and TRBJ2-3; tentative D call: TRBD2 (5 bases). V was trimmed by 2 bases and J by 5 bases, leaving 19 bases between them. Germline V gives CDR1 KGHDR, CDR2 SFDVKD. The CDR3 length is 17 residues. The CDR3 DNA sequence: TGTGCCACCAGTGATTCGGCGAGGGCCAAAGGTGGAGATACGCAGTATTTT. Amino acid sequence: CATSDSARAKGGDTQYF.

The chain is built from TRBV2 and TRBJ2-1; 9 nucleotides agree with TRBD2. V gave up 6 bases and J gave up 9 bases; unmatched junction bases: 6. The CDR3 loop spans 13 amino acids. Germline V gene sequence: CDR1 SNHLY, CDR2 FYNNEI. The CDR3 sequence: CASRGGRAGEQFF. The CDR3 bases are TGTGCCAGCAGGGGCGGGAGGGCCGGTGAGCAGTTCTTC.

This clone has just one count. The rearrangement joins TRBV6-5 to TRBJ1-2; no clear D. The germline CDR1 and CDR2 sequences are MNHEY and SVGAGI. The CDR3 is made up of 14 amino acids. Trimming cost V 5 bases and J 2 bases, with 12 bases left between them. CDR3 sequence: CASSRDSWNYGYTF. CDR3 nucleotides: TGTGCCAGCAGTCGTGATAGCTGGAACTATGGCTACACCTTC.

This clone has a count of ten or more. The chain has TRBV27 and TRBJ1-2, with D maybe TRBD1 (6 bases). V lost 5 bases to trimming and J lost 2 bases, with 18 bases between them. Germline V gene lookup returns CDR1 MNHEY and CDR2 SMNVEV (reference sequence). The CDR3 length is 16 residues. The CDR3 is CASSPYLQGPNYGYTF. CDR3 DNA sequence: TGTGCCAGCAGTCCCTACCTACAGGGCCCCAACTATGGCTACACCTTC.

The CDR3 here is CASSQVGYRGGQPQHF. The CDR3 nucleotides are TGCGCCAGCAGCCAAGTGGGGTACAGGGGCGGTCAGCCCCAGCATTTT. The chain combines TRBV4-1 with TRBJ1-5; 7 bases match TRBD1. The germline CDR1 and CDR2 sequences are MGHRA and YSYEKL. This CDR3 is 16 amino acids long. Losses at the gene ends were 1 base for V and 6 bases for J; bases not matched to a gene: 9.

The CDR3 protein is CASSLVTGYGYTF. The DNA of the CDR3 is TGTGCCAGCAGTTTAGTAACCGGGTATGGCTACACCTTC. The V call is TRBV12-3 or TRBV12-4, the J call TRBJ1-2; no clear D gene. The germline V and J ends were trimmed by 1 base and 5 bases, with 8 bases remaining between them. The CDR3 has 13 amino acids.

This clone came up once. The chain recombines TRBV5-1 with TRBJ2-7, with a possible D match to TRBD1 (6 bases). Germline V CDR1 and CDR2: SGHRS, YFSETQ. V was shortened by 7 bases and J by 0 bases, with 17 bases between the two germline ends. There are 15 residues in the CDR3. This CDR3 reads CASAPRTVTSYEQYF. The CDR3 region has the DNA TGCGCCAGCGCCCCGCGGACAGTTACCTCCTACGAGCAGTACTTC.

The chain employs TRBV9 and TRBJ1-6; D might be TRBD1 (6 bases). CDR3 size: 14 residues. Germline V gene lookup returns CDR1 SGDLS and CDR2 YYNGEE. With 4 bases removed from V and 5 bases from J, the gap between germline ends came to 10 bases. The DNA for the CDR3 is TGTGCCAGCAGCCAAAGGACAGATAATTCACCCCTCCACTTT. Translating gives CASSQRTDNSPLHF.

V gene TRBV7-2 combines with J gene TRBJ2-7; 7 bases line up with TRBD1. CDR1 and CDR2 from the germline V gene are SGHTA and FQGNSA. The CDR3 contains 16 residues. The junction had 14 bases not matched to a gene; V was cut back by 5 bases and J by 4 bases. The CDR3 loop is CASSVRPGTESYEQYF. For the CDR3, the DNA is TGTGCCAGCAGCGTGCGGCCCGGGACAGAGTCGTACGAGCAGTACTTC.

This rearrangement joins TRBV2 to TRBJ2-3; 7 nucleotides line up with TRBD1. The CDR3 has 15 amino acids. CDR1 and CDR2 from the germline V gene are SNHLY and FYNNEI. After removal of 10 bases from V and 4 bases from J, the junction contained 14 bases not matched to a gene. The CDR3 loop is CATKSGTVGADTQYF. The DNA for the CDR3 is TGTGCCACTAAAAGTGGGACAGTTGGAGCAGATACGCAGTATTTT. Supplemented by reference TRBV2 and TRBJ2-3, the full variable domain reads EPEVTQTPSHQVTQMGQEVILRCVPISNHLYFYWYRQILGQKVEFLVSFYNNEISEKSEIFDDQFSVERPDGSNFTLKIRSTKLEDSAMYFCATKSGTVGADTQYFGPGTRLTVL.

This clone has more than one count but fewer than ten. CDR3 in amino acids: CASSLTGTASHF. In DNA form, the CDR3 reads TGTGCCAGCAGCTTGACCGGGACAGCCTCCCATTTT. The chain employs TRBV7-9 and TRBJ1-5, with 7 bases lining up with TRBD1. After removal of 3 bases from V and 16 bases from J, the junction contained 9 bases not matched to a gene. The CDR3 sequence is 12 residues long. CDR1 is SEHNR, CDR2 FQNEAQ, per germline (reference sequence).

The rearrangement joins TRBV27 to TRBJ2-2; 8 bases map to TRBD2. This CDR3 has 15 amino acids. The junction had 5 bases not matched to a gene; V was cut back by 7 bases and J by 1 base. Germline lookup yields CDR1 MNHEY and CDR2 SMNVEV (reference sequence). As DNA, the CDR3 is TGTGCCAGCACCGGCCTAGCGGGGAACACCGGGGAGCTGTTTTTT. It translates to CASTGLAGNTGELFF.

The chain links TRBV12-3 or TRBV12-4 to TRBJ2-2; D unclear. CDR3 length equals 12 residues. Between the trimmed V and J ends, which lost 6 bases and 8 bases, there was a span of 10 bases. CDR3 sequence reads: CASRYDSGELFF. The CDR3 nucleotides read TGTGCCAGCAGATACGACTCAGGGGAGCTGTTTTTT.